Below, 24 T cell receptor beta chains from the same sample are listed, as sequenced in a study of blood T cell repertoires in COVID-19. The protocol was immunoSEQ multiplex PCR, while the TCRdb copy is restricted to in-frame clones and leaves out a portion. The repertoire consists of roughly 55,000 clones, with roughly 84% occurring once and the leading ten covering 6.5%. Specimen: peripheral blood. Receptor source: a man in his forties or fifties with active COVID-19.

This clone was seen a single time. CDR3 coding DNA: TGTGCCAGCAGACCCTCCTCCGGGACAGTCTATGGCTACACCTTC. This codes for CASRPSSGTVYGYTF. The chain is built from TRBV2 and TRBJ1-2; TRBD1 matches 7 bases. The CDR3 consists of 15 residues. Germline CDR1 reads SNHLY; CDR2 reads FYNNEI. The V segment lost 6 bases and the J segment 4 bases; nucleotides outside the gene matches: 11.

This clone was seen once. V is TRBV28 and J is TRBJ2-7; TRBD1 agrees at 7 bases. This CDR3 has 16 amino acids. The junction had 9 bases not matched to a gene; V was cut back by 4 bases and J by 0 bases. CDR1 MDHEN and CDR2 SYDVKM come from the germline V gene. The CDR3 here is CASSSVQGPLSYEQYF. The DNA for the CDR3 is TGTGCCAGCAGTTCAGTACAGGGGCCACTCTCCTACGAGCAGTACTTC.

J is TRBJ1-1 and V is TRBV13; weak D call: TRBD1 (6 bases). The CDR3 contains 14 residues. Germline V gene lookup returns CDR1 PRHDT and CDR2 FYEKMQ (reference sequence). Trimming stripped 3 bases from V and 0 bases from J, with 8 bases between. CDR3 protein: CASSFGQMNTEAFF. The CDR3 DNA reads as TGTGCCAGCAGCTTCGGACAGATGAACACTGAAGCTTTCTTT. The whole variable domain, filled in from reference TRBV13 and TRBJ1-1, reads AAGVIQSPRHLIKEKRETATLKCYPIPRHDTVYWYQQGPGQDPQFLISFYEKMQSDKGSIPDRFSAQQFSDYHSELNMSSLELGDSALYFCASSFGQMNTEAFFGQGTRLTVV.

The rearrangement uses TRBV12-5 and TRBJ1-4; 8 positions match TRBD1. Germline lookup yields CDR1 LGHNT and CDR2 FRNRAP. V shed 1 base, J shed 10 bases, and the junction held 8 bases outside the gene matches. This CDR3 has 15 amino acids. The CDR3 spells CASGLAPRGPGKLFF. The DNA of the CDR3 is TGTGCTAGTGGTTTGGCCCCCAGGGGGCCAGGAAAACTGTTTTTT.

The chain links TRBV15 to TRBJ1-3; D unresolved. V lost 4 bases to trimming and J lost 0 bases, with 7 bases between them. CDR1 and CDR2 (germline): LNHNV, YYDKDF (reference sequence). CDR3 length equals 14 residues. Here the CDR3 DNA reads TGTGCCACCAGCACACCCTACTCTGGAAACACCATATATTTT. It encodes CATSTPYSGNTIYF.

The chain recombines TRBV7-2 with TRBJ2-7, with 11 bases fitting TRBD2. The CDR3 covers 15 residues. Germline trimming cut 6 bases from V and 4 bases from J; bases unmatched to any gene: 8. CDR1 is SGHTA, CDR2 FQGNSA, per germline. The CDR3 region is CASRRSGTSGYEQYF. The DNA of the CDR3 is TGTGCCAGCAGGCGTTCCGGGACTAGCGGATACGAGCAGTACTTC.

J is TRBJ2-7 and V is TRBV5-4, with 10 nucleotides matching TRBD1. The junction had 11 bases not matched to a gene; V was cut back by 4 bases and J by 4 bases. Germline loops: CDR1 SGHNT, CDR2 YYREEE (reference sequence). This CDR3 is 16 amino acids long. The DNA of the CDR3 is TGTGCCAGCAGCCGAGGGACGGGACAGGGGTTTTACGAGCAGTACTTC. It specifies CASSRGTGQGFYEQYF.

The gene calls are TRBV9 and TRBJ2-3; D remains unclear. CDR3 size: 17 residues. Trimming took off 0 bases at V and 1 base at J, with 15 bases between the two ends. CDR1 and CDR2 from the germline V gene are SGDLS and YYNGEE. This CDR3 reads CASSVAAPGSGTDTQYF. CDR3 bases: TGTGCCAGCAGCGTAGCTGCCCCCGGGTCGGGCACAGATACGCAGTATTTT.

The chain links TRBV6-5 to TRBJ1-5; D is unresolved. CDR3 length: 13 amino acids. Germline CDR1 MNHEY, CDR2 SVGAGI. V was shortened by 6 bases and J by 4 bases, with 10 bases between the two germline ends. In nucleotides, the CDR3 is TGTGCCAGCAGCTTGAACAGAAATCAGCCCCAGCATTTT. Its protein product is CASSLNRNQPQHF.

V gene TRBV4-1 combines with J gene TRBJ1-1; D might be TRBD1 (5 bases). There are 15 residues in the CDR3. In germline, CDR1 is MGHRA, CDR2 YSYEKL. V gave up 5 bases and J gave up 1 base, with 14 bases separating them. The CDR3: CASSDPGGGNTEAFF. CDR3 bases: TGCGCCAGCAGCGACCCGGGGGGTGGGAACACTGAAGCTTTCTTT.

This clone came up once. The chain uses TRBV9 and TRBJ1-1, with 9 bases that match TRBD1. The junction had 14 bases not matched to a gene; V was cut back by 7 bases and J by 1 base. Germline V gives CDR1 SGDLS, CDR2 YYNGEE. This CDR3 is 17 amino acids long. The CDR3 DNA follows: TGTGCCAGCGCGTTGGGATTGGGGACAGGGAAGAACACTGAAGCTTTCTTT. Translating gives CASALGLGTGKNTEAFF.

There are a few counts of this clone. The CDR3: CASSQDTYEQYF. The CDR3 DNA reads as TGTGCCAGCAGCCAAGATACCTACGAGCAGTACTTC. The rearrangement uses TRBV4-2 and TRBJ2-7; the D is unclear. V was pared by 0 bases and J by 2 bases, with 2 bases between. Germline V gives CDR1 LGHNA, CDR2 YNFKEQ. The CDR3 sequence is 12 residues long.

The chain combines TRBV3-1 (or the pseudogene TRBV3-2) with TRBJ2-1; a weak D match, TRBD2 (6 bases). Germline values: CDR1 LGHDT, CDR2 YNNKEL (reference sequence). V lost 3 bases and J lost 0, with 15 bases in between. This CDR3 is 17 amino acids long. CDR3 bases: TGTGCCAGCAGCCAGGATAGCGGTTACCCCTCCTACAATGAGCAGTTCTTC. This translates into CASSQDSGYPSYNEQFF.

The rearrangement joins TRBV11-3 to TRBJ2-1; D is undetermined. The V end lost 3 bases, the J end lost 5 bases, and 5 bases lay between the germline ends. Germline values: CDR1 SGHNT, CDR2 YENEEA. The CDR3 is 12 residues long. The CDR3 is CASSFPNNEQFF. CDR3 sequence (DNA): TGTGCCAGCAGCTTCCCTAACAATGAGCAGTTCTTC. The entire variable domain, with the rest obtained from reference TRBV11-3 and TRBJ2-1, is as follows: EAGVVQSPRYKIIEKKQPVAFWCNPISGHNTLYWYLQNLGQGPELLIRYENEEAVDDSQLPKDRFSAERLKGVDSTLKIQPAELGDSAVYLCASSFPNNEQFFGPGTRLTVL.

This clone was detected a few times. The chain links TRBV7-2 to TRBJ2-7; a possible D gene is TRBD1 (5 bases). Germline V lookup: CDR1 SGHTA, CDR2 FQGNSA. The CDR3 contains 14 residues. V was shortened by 5 bases and J by 4 bases, with 15 bases between the two germline ends. The CDR3 DNA reads TGTGCCAGCAGCCGCGACAGTGCCGGATACGAGCAGTACTTC. It yields the protein CASSRDSAGYEQYF.

The rearrangement joins TRBV5-6 to TRBJ2-3; TRBD2 agrees at 7 bases. J gave up 4 bases and V 4 bases, and 6 bases lay outside the gene matches. Germline loops: CDR1 SGHDT, CDR2 YYEEEE. This CDR3 contains 14 residues. DNA for the CDR3: TGTGCCAGCAGCCTAGGACTAGTACCAGATACGCAGTATTTT. This codes for CASSLGLVPDTQYF.

This chain links TRBV5-1 with TRBJ2-3; 8 nucleotides align to TRBD2. The length of the CDR3 is 13 residues. The V segment lost 7 bases and the J segment 6 bases; nucleotides outside the gene matches: 7. Germline CDR1 SGHRS, CDR2 YFSETQ. The CDR3 sequence is CASLRTGGDTQYF. The CDR3 nucleotides read TGCGCCAGCTTACGGACGGGGGGGGATACGCAGTATTTT.

The chain recombines TRBV5-1 with TRBJ2-5, with unresolved D. CDR3 length: 12 residues. Trimming removed 4 bases at V and 2 bases at J, with 6 bases between. CDR1 and CDR2 from the germline V gene are SGHRS and YFSETQ. CDR3 nucleotide sequence: TGCGCCAGCAGCGTCAGTCAAGAGACCCAGTACTTC. The encoded protein is CASSVSQETQYF.

The chain recombines TRBV6-1 with TRBJ1-5, with a weak D call TRBD1 (5 bases). CDR3 size: 14 residues. V lost 2 bases and J lost 6, with 11 bases in between. The germline V gene has CDR1 MNHNS and CDR2 SASEGT. As DNA, the CDR3 is TGTGCCAGCAGTGAAATGGGGGGTCTTCAGCCCCAGCATTTT. It codes for CASSEMGGLQPQHF.

V gene TRBV10-2 combines with J gene TRBJ2-2; 8 bases map to TRBD1. Germline trimming cut 7 bases from V and 0 bases from J; bases unmatched to any gene: 4. From germline, CDR1 is WSHSY and CDR2 SAAADI. This CDR3 contains 15 residues. Here the CDR3 DNA reads TGCGCCAGCACGGGGACAGGCACGAACACCGGGGAGCTGTTTTTT. Translated, it gives CASTGTGTNTGELFF.

This chain links TRBV19 with TRBJ1-1; no definite D call. Germline assignment: CDR1 LNHDA and CDR2 SQIVND (reference sequence). The CDR3 extends over 15 amino acids. Trimming removed 7 bases from V and 1 base from J, with 16 bases in between. The CDR3 reads CASITSGRGNTEAFF. For the CDR3, the DNA is TGTGCCAGTATCACTTCCGGGCGGGGGAACACTGAAGCTTTCTTT.

The CDR3 protein is CATLSLDRGHEQYF. CDR3 DNA: TGTGCCACTCTCAGCCTGGACAGGGGGCACGAGCAGTACTTC. This chain uses TRBV6-5 with TRBJ2-7; TRBD1 matches 11 bases. The CDR3 totals 14 residues. V trimming: 10 bases; J trimming: 5 bases; junction bases outside the gene matches: 10. Per germline, CDR1 MNHEY and CDR2 SVGAGI.

The chain recombines TRBV18 with TRBJ2-3; D may be TRBD1 (5 bases). The CDR3 totals 16 residues. The germline CDR1 and CDR2 sequences are KGHSH and LQKENI. V dropped 1 base and J dropped 2 bases, with 13 bases sitting between them. The CDR3 is CASSPRGLGPTDTQYF. The CDR3 bases are TGTGCCAGCTCACCACGGGGCCTTGGCCCCACAGATACGCAGTATTTT.

This chain joins TRBV2 and TRBJ1-2, with TRBD1 as a possible D gene (5 bases). There are 11 residues in the CDR3. CDR1 and CDR2 (germline): SNHLY, FYNNEI. Trimming removed 10 bases from V and 8 bases from J, with 14 bases in between. The CDR3 here is CAIGGEEGYTF. The CDR3 region has the DNA TGTGCCATCGGGGGGGAGGAGGGCTACACCTTC. Full variable domain (missing parts from reference TRBV2 and TRBJ1-2): EPEVTQTPSHQVTQMGQEVILRCVPISNHLYFYWYRQILGQKVEFLVSFYNNEISEKSEIFDDQFSVERPDGSNFTLKIRSTKLEDSAMYFCAIGGEEGYTFGSGTRLTVV.